Shown below are 9 T cell receptor beta chains from a single sample sequenced in a study of T-cell reconstitution after alpha-beta-depleted transplantation in children. The library targeted TCRbeta and was prepared with unique molecular identifiers. TCRdb passed the PCR reads through MiXCR, listing each CDR3 protein once. This sample has hundreds of thousands of distinct CDR3 sequences, with about 11% found just once. Sequencing was performed on PBMCs from the stem cell graft donor, taken from the stem cell graft. The receptor source for this set is a human donor who donated a stem cell graft to a child with acute myeloid leukemia.

The rearrangement joins TRBV5-1 to TRBJ2-3; a possible D gene is TRBD2 (6 bases). Between the trimmed V and J ends, which lost 5 bases and 3 bases, there was a span of 13 bases. The germline gives CDR1 SGHRS, CDR2 YFSETQ. This CDR3 region has 14 residues. CDR3 nucleotides: TGCGCCAGCAGGAGCTTCCGGGAGACAGATACGCAGTATTTT. The encoded protein is CASRSFRETDTQYF.

This clonotype was seen a few times. The chain couples TRBV27 to TRBJ2-1; perhaps TRBD1 as D (5 bases). Trimming cost V 3 bases and J 0 bases, with 9 bases left between them. Germline values: CDR1 MNHEY, CDR2 SMNVEV (reference sequence). There are 15 residues in the CDR3. CDR3 coding DNA: TGTGCCAGCAGTTTTCAAAGGGGCTCCTACAATGAGCAGTTCTTC. This translates into CASSFQRGSYNEQFF.

The chain uses TRBV20-1 and TRBJ2-5; 8 nucleotides align to TRBD2. Germline CDR1 is DFQATT and CDR2 is SNEGSKA (reference sequence). The CDR3 length is 15 residues. Trimming took 3 bases from V and 3 from J; bases not matched to a gene: 9. CDR3 in DNA: TGCAGTGCTAGTCCTAGCGGGCAGGACAAAGAGACCCAGTACTTC. It translates to CSASPSGQDKETQYF.

This clonotype was detected a few times. V gene TRBV7-2 combines with J gene TRBJ2-1; TRBD2 matches 12 bases. Losses at the gene ends were 4 bases for V and 5 bases for J; bases not matched to a gene: 6. The CDR3 extends over 16 amino acids. Looked up from germline, CDR1 is SGHTA and CDR2 is FQGNSA. CDR3 sequence (DNA): TGTGCCAGCAGCTACGGACTAGCGGGGATTCACAATGAGCAGTTCTTC. Translated, it gives CASSYGLAGIHNEQFF.

J is TRBJ2-1 and V is TRBV20-1; either TRBD1 or TRBD2 may fit D (8 bases each). The CDR3 length is 14 residues. Trimming pared 5 bases from V and 8 bases from J, leaving 19 bases between. The germline CDR1 and CDR2 sequences are DFQATT and SNEGSKA (reference sequence). CDR3 DNA sequence: TGCAGTGCTGATGACAGGGGACTAGGGGATGAGCAGTTCTTC. It specifies CSADDRGLGDEQFF.

This clonotype was picked up a small number of times. The chain is built from TRBV7-8 and TRBJ1-2, with D possibly being TRBD1 (5 bases). CDR3 length: 13 residues. Per the germline V gene, CDR1 is SGHVS and CDR2 is FQNEAQ. The V and J ends lost 6 bases and 4 bases respectively, with 12 bases between them. CDR3 coding DNA: TGTGCCAGCAGGCCAGGGATCGTCTATGGCTACACCTTC. Residues: CASRPGIVYGYTF.

This clonotype was detected ten times or more. The rearrangement uses TRBV12-3 or TRBV12-4 and TRBJ2-3; 8 bases map to TRBD1. This CDR3 region has 14 residues. V lost 7 bases, J lost 4 bases, and 7 bases stayed unmatched. CDR3 DNA: TGTGCCAGCACCGCGGACAGGGCCGCAGATACGCAGTATTTT. It yields the protein CASTADRAADTQYF.

This clonotype was seen many times. The rearrangement joins TRBV20-1 to TRBJ2-7; a weak D match, TRBD1 (6 bases). Trimming took 4 bases from V and 6 from J, leaving 13 bases between them. From germline, CDR1 is DFQATT and CDR2 SNEGSKA (reference sequence). The CDR3 loop spans 12 amino acids. CDR3: CSATGLGGEQYF. The CDR3 DNA reads as TGCAGTGCTACCGGTCTAGGGGGCGAGCAGTACTTC.

This clonotype was seen a handful of times. V and J are TRBV7-2 and TRBJ2-7; weak D call: TRBD2 (5 bases). Germline CDR1 and CDR2: SGHTA and FQGNSA. Trimming left V 1 base short and J 0 bases short, with 13 bases between. The CDR3 length is 16 residues. Here the CDR3 reads CASSLVPTRNSYEQYF. DNA of the CDR3: TGTGCCAGCAGCTTAGTTCCTACTAGGAACTCCTACGAGCAGTACTTC.